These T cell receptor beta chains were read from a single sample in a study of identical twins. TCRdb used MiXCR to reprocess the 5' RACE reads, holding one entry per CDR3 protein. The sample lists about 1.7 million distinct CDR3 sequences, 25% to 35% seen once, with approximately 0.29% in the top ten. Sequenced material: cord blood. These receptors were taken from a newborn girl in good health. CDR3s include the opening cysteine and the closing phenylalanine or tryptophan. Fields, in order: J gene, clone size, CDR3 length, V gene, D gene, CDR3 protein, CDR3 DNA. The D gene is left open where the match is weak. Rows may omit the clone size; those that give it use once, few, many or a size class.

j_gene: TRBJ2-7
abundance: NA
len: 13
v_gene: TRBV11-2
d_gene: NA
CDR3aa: CASSPRARYEQYF
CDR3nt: TGTGCCAGCAGCCCTCGGGCACGCTACGAGCAGTACTTC

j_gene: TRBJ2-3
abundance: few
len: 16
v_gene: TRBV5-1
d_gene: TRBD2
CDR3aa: CASRYGLAGVPDTQYF
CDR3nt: TGCGCCAGCAGATACGGACTAGCGGGAGTCCCAGATACGCAGTATTTT

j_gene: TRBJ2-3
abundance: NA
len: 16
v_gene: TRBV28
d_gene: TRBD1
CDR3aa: CASSFPGGAGTDTRYF
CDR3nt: TGTGCCAGCAGTTTCCCAGGGGGCGCGGGCACAGATACGCGGTATTTT

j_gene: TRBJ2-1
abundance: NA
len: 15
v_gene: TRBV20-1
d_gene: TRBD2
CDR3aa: CSRGVAVKPYNEQFF
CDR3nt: TGCAGCCGGGGGGTAGCGGTCAAACCCTACAATGAGCAGTTCTTC

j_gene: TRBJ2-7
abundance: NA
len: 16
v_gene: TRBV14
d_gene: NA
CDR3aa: CASSHKFTTVSYELYF
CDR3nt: TGTGCCAGCAGCCATAAATTCACGACAGTCTCCTACGAGCTGTACTTC

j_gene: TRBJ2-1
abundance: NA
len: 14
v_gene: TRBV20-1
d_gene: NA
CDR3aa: CSATDPRVENEQFF
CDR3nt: TGCAGTGCTACCGATCCCCGTGTAGAGAATGAGCAGTTCTTC

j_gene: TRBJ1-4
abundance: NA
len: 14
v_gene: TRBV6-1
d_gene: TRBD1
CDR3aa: CASTWDRGNEKLFF
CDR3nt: TGTGCCAGCACCTGGGACAGGGGGAATGAAAAACTGTTTTTT

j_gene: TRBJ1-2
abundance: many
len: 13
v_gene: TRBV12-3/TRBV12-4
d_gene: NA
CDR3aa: CASSFGDDYGYTF
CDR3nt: TGTGCCAGCAGTTTCGGGGACGACTATGGCTACACCTTC

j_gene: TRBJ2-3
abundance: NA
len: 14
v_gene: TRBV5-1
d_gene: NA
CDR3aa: CASSNGGETDTQYF
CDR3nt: TGCGCCAGCAGCAACGGAGGGGAAACAGATACGCAGTATTTT

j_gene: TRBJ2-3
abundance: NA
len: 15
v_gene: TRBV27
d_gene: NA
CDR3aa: CASSSMNGAQDTQYF
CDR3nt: TGTGCCAGCAGTTCTATGAACGGGGCCCAAGATACGCAGTATTTT

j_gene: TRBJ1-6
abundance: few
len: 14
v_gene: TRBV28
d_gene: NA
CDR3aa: CASSFSGNNSPLHF
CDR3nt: TGTGCCAGCAGTTTTTCCGGAAATAATTCACCCCTCCACTTT

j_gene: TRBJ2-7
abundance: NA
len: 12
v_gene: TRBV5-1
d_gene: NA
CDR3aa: CASSGQHYEQYF
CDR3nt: TGCGCCAGCAGTGGGCAACACTACGAGCAGTACTTC